A single sample is the source of the 23 T cell receptor beta chains below, sequenced in a study of T cell responses to AZD1222 COVID-19 vaccine. Sequencing was performed with immunoSEQ multiplex PCR; in TCRdb, only in-frame clones are kept and a portion is missing. The sample shows 95,000 to 110,000 clones, about 87% of them seen only once. The specimen was peripheral blood, collected on day 0 of AZD1222 vaccination. The receptors come from an adult in good health.

This clone was seen a few times. V gene TRBV3-1 (or the pseudogene TRBV3-2) combines with J gene TRBJ2-7; 10 nucleotides align to TRBD2. CDR3 size: 16 residues. Germline CDR1 reads LGHDT; CDR2 reads YNNKEL (reference sequence). The V and J ends lost 4 bases and 0 bases, in that order; junction bases with no gene match: 6. The CDR3 DNA reads TGTGCCAGCAGCCGGTCCTCTAGCGGGAGCTCCTACGAGCAGTACTTC. Translating gives CASSRSSSGSSYEQYF.

The V and J genes are TRBV19 and TRBJ1-5; possibly TRBD1 for D (5 bases). Trimming removed 10 bases at V and 3 bases at J, with 16 bases between. This CDR3 spans 14 amino acids. Germline V gene data show CDR1 as LNHDA and CDR2 as SQIVND (reference sequence). The CDR3 here is CATEGTEYNQPQHF. The CDR3 region has the DNA TGTGCCACCGAAGGGACGGAATACAATCAGCCCCAGCATTTT.

This chain joins TRBV12-3 or TRBV12-4 and TRBJ2-7; D might be TRBD1 or TRBD2, each matching 6 bases. The CDR3 runs to 12 residues. The V gene lost 7 bases and the J gene lost 6 bases, with 13 bases spanning the gap. The CDR3 is CASNLQGGEQYF. CDR3 DNA sequence: TGTGCCAGCAACCTACAGGGAGGCGAGCAGTACTTC.

This clone was recorded a few times. The CDR3 protein is CASVLRYPTEAFF. CDR3 coding DNA: TGTGCCAGCGTACTACGGTACCCTACTGAAGCTTTCTTT. This chain joins TRBV2 and TRBJ1-1; D is unresolved. V shed 8 bases and J shed 5 bases, with 15 bases lying between them. Germline CDR1 and CDR2: SNHLY and FYNNEI. The CDR3 consists of 13 residues.

The V and J genes are TRBV7-2 and TRBJ1-5; TRBD1 aligns across 11 bases. The CDR3 is 17 residues long. Losses at the gene ends were 5 bases for V and 0 bases for J; bases not matched to a gene: 6. Per the germline V gene, CDR1 is SGHTA and CDR2 is FQGNSA. DNA of the CDR3: TGTGCCAGCAGCCACGGGACAGGGGGATATAGCAATCAGCCCCAGCATTTT. It yields the protein CASSHGTGGYSNQPQHF. The full variable domain, in which reference TRBV7-2 and TRBJ1-5 provide the parts outside the CDR3, is GAGVSQSPSNKVTEKGKDVELRCDPISGHTALYWYRQSLGQGLEFLIYFQGNSAPDKSGLPSDRFSAERTGGSVSTLTIQRTQQEDSAVYLCASSHGTGGYSNQPQHFGDGTRLSIL.

This chain connects TRBV29-1 to TRBJ2-7, with D perhaps matching TRBD2 (6 bases). Germline assignment: CDR1 SQVTM and CDR2 ANQGSEA. Trimming pared 6 bases from V and 6 bases from J, leaving 18 bases between. The CDR3 spans 13 residues. The CDR3 loop is CSVETAGRGEQYF. In DNA form, the CDR3 reads TGCAGCGTCGAGACAGCGGGCCGGGGCGAGCAGTACTTC.

J is TRBJ2-6 and V is TRBV3-1 (or the pseudogene TRBV3-2); D may be TRBD1 (8 bases). CDR1 is LGHDT and CDR2 is YNNKEL in the germline V gene (reference sequence). Trimming removed 2 bases at V and 1 base at J, with 18 bases between. CDR3 size: 19 residues. The CDR3 region has the DNA TGTGCCAGCAGCCAATGGACCGGACAGGGAGGGTCTGGGGCCAACGTCCTGACTTTC. Translated: CASSQWTGQGGSGANVLTF.

This clone was picked up one time. The rearrangement links TRBV5-5 to TRBJ1-6; 7 nucleotides align to TRBD1. The CDR3 is 16 amino acids. V lost 4 bases and J lost 4; bases outside the gene matches: 8. Germline V gives CDR1 SGHKS, CDR2 YYEKEE (reference sequence). CDR3 residues: CASSHPLGQYNSPLHF. The CDR3 DNA sequence: TGTGCCAGCAGCCATCCCTTGGGACAGTATAATTCACCCCTCCACTTT.

This clone was counted only a few times. In the same sample, other DNA sequences code for this CDR3. V gene TRBV28 combines with J gene TRBJ1-1; D unclear. Germline CDR1 reads MDHEN; CDR2 reads SYDVKM. V gave up 1 base and J gave up 0 bases, with 0 bases separating them. The CDR3 loop spans 12 amino acids. CDR3 DNA: TGTGCCAGCAGTTTATTGAACACTGAAGCTTTCTTT. Its protein product is CASSLLNTEAFF.

The V call is TRBV6-8, the J call TRBJ2-7; possibly TRBD1 for D (6 bases). The CDR3 extends over 15 amino acids. CDR1 is MNHGY and CDR2 is SAAAGT in the germline V gene. Trimming shortened V by 6 bases and J by 2 bases, and 17 bases separated the two germline ends. DNA of the CDR3: TGTGCCAGCAGCCCGCCCGACAGGATCACCTACGAGCAGTACTTC. Its translation: CASSPPDRITYEQYF.

This chain links TRBV9 with TRBJ2-1; D may be TRBD1 or TRBD2 (5 bases each). Trimming left V 3 bases short and J 0 bases short, with 13 bases between. Germline V CDR1 and CDR2: SGDLS, YYNGEE. The CDR3 is 16 residues long. CDR3 loop: CASSASGTDSYNEQFF. The CDR3 DNA is TGTGCCAGCAGCGCCTCCGGGACGGACTCCTACAATGAGCAGTTCTTC.

With respect to this clone: Sequence at one end of the junction differs from germline and may be a read error. This sample also contains other DNA sequences that code for the same CDR3. This chain connects TRBV18 to TRBJ2-7; D gene ambiguous. The CDR3 contains 14 residues. Germline V gene lookup returns CDR1 KGHSH and CDR2 LQKENI. The CDR3 DNA is TGTGCCAGTTCACCACTCGAGTGGGATCGGGAGCAGTACTTC. It specifies CASSPLEWDREQYF.

This sequence joins TRBV6-6 and TRBJ1-3; D is ambiguous. The CDR3 is 16 residues long. Germline V CDR1 and CDR2: MNHNY, SVGAGI (reference sequence). V was clipped by 5 bases and J by 1 base, with 15 bases between them. Written as DNA, the CDR3 is TGTGCCAGCAGTAGTCATACAGAAACTTCTGGAAACACCATATATTTT. It specifies CASSSHTETSGNTIYF.

The chain recombines TRBV28 with TRBJ1-4, with 7 bases matching TRBD1. J gave up 4 bases and V 6 bases, and 8 bases lay outside the gene matches. This CDR3 comprises 15 residues. Germline V gene sequence: CDR1 MDHEN, CDR2 SYDVKM. CDR3 amino acids: CASRSRQGSNEKLFF. The CDR3 DNA sequence: TGTGCCAGCAGGTCACGACAGGGAAGTAATGAAAAACTGTTTTTT.

The V gene is TRBV15, the J gene TRBJ2-1; 11 bases are shared with TRBD2. The CDR3 has 15 residues. Germline-derived CDR1 and CDR2 are LNHNV and YYDKDF (reference sequence). V lost 9 bases to trimming and J lost 3 bases; unmatched junction nucleotides: 7. CDR3 loop: CATKPGLADYNEQFF. CDR3 sequence (DNA): TGTGCCACGAAGCCGGGACTAGCGGACTACAATGAGCAGTTCTTC.

The gene calls are TRBV18 and TRBJ2-5, with unresolved D. The CDR3 sequence is 11 residues long. Trimming removed 3 bases from V and 5 bases from J, with 4 bases in between. In germline, CDR1 is KGHSH, CDR2 LQKENI. The CDR3 coding sequence is TGTGCCAGCTCACCTAGCGAGACCCAGTACTTC. It codes for CASSPSETQYF.

This sequence joins TRBV28 and TRBJ2-4, with D possibly matching TRBD1 (5 bases). The CDR3 is 14 amino acids. V gave up 10 bases and J gave up 2 bases, with 15 bases separating them. Germline CDR1 MDHEN, CDR2 SYDVKM. CDR3: CAIAGSGSKNIQYF. The CDR3 DNA sequence: TGTGCCATCGCAGGATCAGGGTCCAAAAACATTCAGTACTTC. Full variable domain (missing parts from reference TRBV28 and TRBJ2-4): DVKVTQSSRYLVKRTGEKVFLECVQDMDHENMFWYRQDPGLGLRLIYFSYDVKMKEKGDIPEGYSVSREKKERFSLILESASTNQTSMYLCAIAGSGSKNIQYFGAGTRLSVL.

V usage is TRBV9 and J usage is TRBJ1-2; possibly TRBD1 for D (6 bases). Germline CDR1 and CDR2: SGDLS and YYNGEE. This CDR3 is built from 14 residues. Trimming removed 5 bases at V and 2 bases at J, with 13 bases between. CDR3 loop: CASSPNRENYGYTF. The CDR3 nucleotides read TGTGCCAGCAGTCCCAACAGGGAGAACTATGGCTACACCTTC.

This chain links TRBV7-2 with TRBJ1-1; D remains ambiguous. CDR1 SGHTA and CDR2 FQGNSA come from the germline V gene. The CDR3 runs to 14 residues. V was clipped by 5 bases and J by 4 bases, with 14 bases between them. CDR3 in amino acids: CASSNGGWGTEAFF. The CDR3 region has the DNA TGTGCCAGCAGCAACGGTGGATGGGGCACTGAAGCTTTCTTT.

This chain joins TRBV11-2 and TRBJ2-3; D possibly matches TRBD1 or TRBD2 (5 bases each). Trimming took 5 bases from V and 5 from J, leaving 14 bases between them. The CDR3 is made up of 14 amino acids. Germline loops: CDR1 SGHAT, CDR2 FQNNGV. This CDR3 reads CASSRDLKVDTQYF. DNA for the CDR3: TGTGCCAGCAGCCGGGACCTCAAGGTAGATACGCAGTATTTT.

This chain connects TRBV4-2 to TRBJ2-7, with TRBD2 matching over 12 bases. With V trimmed by 3 bases and J by 3 bases, 3 bases remained unmatched. The germline gives CDR1 LGHNA, CDR2 YNFKEQ. This CDR3 has 15 residues. For the CDR3, the DNA is TGTGCCAGCAGCCACAGGACTAGCGGGGTCTACGAGCAGTACTTC. Its translation is CASSHRTSGVYEQYF.

This chain links TRBV5-6 with TRBJ1-1; D is possibly TRBD1 (5 bases). This CDR3 is built from 13 residues. The ends were cut back, 4 bases at V and 3 bases at J, with 10 bases in the middle. Germline assignment: CDR1 SGHDT and CDR2 YYEEEE. The CDR3 sequence is CASSQGGDTEAFF. DNA of the CDR3: TGTGCCAGCAGCCAGGGAGGGGACACTGAAGCTTTCTTT.

This clone has only one observation. The V call is TRBV19, the J call TRBJ1-2; D is perhaps TRBD1 (5 bases). The CDR3 spans 13 residues. Trimming shortened V by 5 bases and J by 8 bases, and 15 bases separated the two germline ends. CDR1 is LNHDA, CDR2 SQIVND, per germline (reference sequence). CDR3 bases: TGTGCCAGTAGTCCTTCCCCGCGGGGGGGCTACACCTTC. Protein product: CASSPSPRGGYTF.